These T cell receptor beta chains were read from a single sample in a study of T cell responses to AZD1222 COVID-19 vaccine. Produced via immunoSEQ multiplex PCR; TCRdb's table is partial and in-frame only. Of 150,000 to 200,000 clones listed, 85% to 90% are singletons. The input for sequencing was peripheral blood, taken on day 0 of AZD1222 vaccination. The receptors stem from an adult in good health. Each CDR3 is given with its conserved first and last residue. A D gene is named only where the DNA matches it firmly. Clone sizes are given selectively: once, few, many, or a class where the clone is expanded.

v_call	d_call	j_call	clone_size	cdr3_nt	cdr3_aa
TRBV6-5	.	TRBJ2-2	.	TGTGCCACCAATATATATTACACCGGGGAGCTGTTTTTT	CATNIYYTGELFF
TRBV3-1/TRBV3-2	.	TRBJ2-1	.	TGTGCCAGCAGCCAAGCACTCGACCCGATAAATGAGCAGTTCTTC	CASSQALDPINEQFF
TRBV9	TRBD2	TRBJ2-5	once	TGTGCCAGCAGCGCAGCGATATCTACGAGGACTAGTAGTACCGGTGAGACCCAGTACTTC	CASSAAISTRTSSTGETQYF
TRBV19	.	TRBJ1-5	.	TGTGCCAGTAGGGCAGGCGGAGGCAATCAGCCCCAGCATTTT	CASRAGGGNQPQHF
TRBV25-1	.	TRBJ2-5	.	TGTGCCAGCAGTGGAGAAGAGACCCAGTACTTC	CASSGEETQYF
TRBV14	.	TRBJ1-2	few	TGTGCCAGCAGCCAAGCTGCAGTTAACTATGGCTACACCTTC	CASSQAAVNYGYTF
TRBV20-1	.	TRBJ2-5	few	TGCAGTGCTAGTGGGGGGAAGTGGGTTCCGAAGCAAGAGACCCAGTACTTC	CSASGGKWVPKQETQYF
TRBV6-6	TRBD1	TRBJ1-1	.	TGTGCCAGCAGTTCCTCGGGACAGAGAAAGAACACTGAAGCTTTCTTT	CASSSSGQRKNTEAFF
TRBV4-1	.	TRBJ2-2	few	TGCGCCAGCAGCAGGGCCGAGAACACCGGGGAGCTGTTTTTT	CASSRAENTGELFF
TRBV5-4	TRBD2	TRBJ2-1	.	TGTGCCAGCAGCTTGGGGACTAGCGGGGGGGCGGAGCAGTTCTTC	CASSLGTSGGAEQFF
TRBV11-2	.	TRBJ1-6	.	TGTGCCAGCAGCTTGGGGGGTTTTAATTCACCCCTCCACTTT	CASSLGGFNSPLHF
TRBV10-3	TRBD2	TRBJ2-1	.	TGTGCCATCAGTGATACTAGCGTAGATGAGCAGTTCTTC	CAISDTSVDEQFF
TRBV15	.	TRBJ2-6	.	TGTGCCACCAGCAGAGACAACTCTGGGGCCAACGTCCTGACTTTC	CATSRDNSGANVLTF
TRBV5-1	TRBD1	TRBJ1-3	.	TGCGCCAGCACCAGGGGGCTAGGCGGAAACACCATATATTTT	CASTRGLGGNTIYF
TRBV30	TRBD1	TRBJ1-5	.	TGTGCCTGGAGTCGTGAGGGGGCTAGCAATCAGCCCCAGCATTTT	CAWSREGASNQPQHF
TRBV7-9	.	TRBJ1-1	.	TGTGCCAGCAGTCCCTTCGGGAACACTGAAGCTTTCTTT	CASSPFGNTEAFF
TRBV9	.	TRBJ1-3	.	TGTGCCAGCAGCCGGGATCATATGGCTGGAAACACCATATATTTT	CASSRDHMAGNTIYF
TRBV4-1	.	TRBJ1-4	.	TGCGCCAGCAGCGAAGGTCTCAGGGATCAGAATGAAAAACTGTTTTTT	CASSEGLRDQNEKLFF
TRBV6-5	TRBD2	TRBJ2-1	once	TGTGCCAGCAGCAACGGACTAGCGGTTTACAATGAGCAGTTCTTC	CASSNGLAVYNEQFF
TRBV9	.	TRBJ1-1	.	TGTGCCAGCAGCGTAGTGGACGGCACTGAAGCTTTCTTT	CASSVVDGTEAFF
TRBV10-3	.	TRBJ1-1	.	TGTGCCATCAGTGACAACAGGGTAAAAGATGGCACTGAAGCTTTCTTT	CAISDNRVKDGTEAFF
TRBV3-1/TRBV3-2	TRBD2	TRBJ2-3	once	TGTGCCAGCAGCCCTCGGGCGGGAGTAGCGAATACGCAGTATTTT	CASSPRAGVANTQYF
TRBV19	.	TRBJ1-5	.	TGTGCCAGTAGTATAGTAGCACCGGCGAATCAGCCCCAGCATTTT	CASSIVAPANQPQHF
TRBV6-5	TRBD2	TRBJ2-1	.	TGTGCCAGCACACGAACTGGACTAGGGTCCAATGAGCAGTTCTTC	CASTRTGLGSNEQFF
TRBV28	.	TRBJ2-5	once	TGTGCCAGCAGTTTATTCGGGAGTCGGGGGATTGCTGGGACCCAGTACTTC	CASSLFGSRGIAGTQYF
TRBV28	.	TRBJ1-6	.	TGTGCCAGCATAGGCGGGCAGGGATATTCACCCCTCCACTTT	CASIGGQGYSPLHF
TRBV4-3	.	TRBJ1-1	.	TGCGCCAGCAGCCAAGGTCGGGGTTACACTGAAGCTTTCTTT	CASSQGRGYTEAFF
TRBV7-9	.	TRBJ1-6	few	TGTGCCAGCAGCGGGAGTTATAATTCACCCCTCCACTTT	CASSGSYNSPLHF
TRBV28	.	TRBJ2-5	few	TGTGCCAGCAGTTTAGGGGGGACCCAAGAGACCCAGTACTTC	CASSLGGTQETQYF
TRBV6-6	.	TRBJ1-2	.	TGTGCCAGCAGTTCTTGGGGTAACTATGGCTACACCTTC	CASSSWGNYGYTF
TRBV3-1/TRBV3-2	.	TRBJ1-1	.	TGTGCCAGCAGCCAAGATCTGAGAATGAACACTGAAGCTTTCTTT	CASSQDLRMNTEAFF
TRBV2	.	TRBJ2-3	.	TGTGCCAGCAGTGATAGAGATACGCAGTATTTT	CASSDRDTQYF
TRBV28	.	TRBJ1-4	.	TGTGCCAGCAGTCAACTATCCGAAAAACTGTTTTTT	CASSQLSEKLFF
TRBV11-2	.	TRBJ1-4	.	TGTGCCAGCAGCTGGGGAACAGCTGCAACTAATGAAAAACTGTTTTTT	CASSWGTAATNEKLFF
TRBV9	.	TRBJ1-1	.	TGTGCCAGCAGCCCGTTCCTGGGACCGAAGAACACTGAAGCTTTCTTT	CASSPFLGPKNTEAFF
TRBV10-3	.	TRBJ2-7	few	TGTGCCATCAGTTATGGGGGGGCCGGCTACGAGCAGTACTTC	CAISYGGAGYEQYF
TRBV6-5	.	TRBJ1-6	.	TGTGCCAGCAGTTACTCGAACAGGGCCTATAATTCACCCCTCCACTTT	CASSYSNRAYNSPLHF
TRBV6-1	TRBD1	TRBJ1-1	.	TGTGCCAGCAGTGAACAGGGGGCGAATACTGAAGCTTTCTTT	CASSEQGANTEAFF
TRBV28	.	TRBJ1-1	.	TGTGCCAGCAGTTTACTAGGCGGCGGGTCTTTCTTT	CASSLLGGGSFF
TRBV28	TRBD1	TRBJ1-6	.	TGTGCCAGCAGTTTAGGGACAGGGGGCTCCTATAATTCACCCCTCCACTTT	CASSLGTGGSYNSPLHF
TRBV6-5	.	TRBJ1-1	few	TGTGCCAGCAGTTTACGACTATTGGACGGATACACTGAAGCTTTCTTT	CASSLRLLDGYTEAFF
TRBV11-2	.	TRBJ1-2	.	TGTGCCAGCAGCTTAGATCTACACCCGAACTATGGCTACACCTTC	CASSLDLHPNYGYTF
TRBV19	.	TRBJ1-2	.	TGTGCCAGTAGACGAGTTAACTATGGCTACACCTTC	CASRRVNYGYTF
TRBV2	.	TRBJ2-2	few	TGTGCCAGCAGGCAAGGGACACCGAACACCGGGGAGCTGTTTTTT	CASRQGTPNTGELFF
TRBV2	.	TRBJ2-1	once	TGTGCCAGCCGGAGACAGGGAGGCCACAATGAGCAGTTCTTC	CASRRQGGHNEQFF
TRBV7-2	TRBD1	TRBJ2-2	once	TGTGCCAGCAGCCCAGGACAGGGGGCGAGCACCGGGGAGCTGTTTTTT	CASSPGQGASTGELFF
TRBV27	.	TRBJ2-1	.	TGTGCCAGCAGTTCCGACGTCCCCGGGACATGGTCCTACAATGAGCAGTTCTTC	CASSSDVPGTWSYNEQFF
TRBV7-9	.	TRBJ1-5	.	TGTGCCAGCAGCTTGGCAATGGGGCCCCAGCATTTT	CASSLAMGPQHF
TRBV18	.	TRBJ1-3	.	TGTGCCAGCTCACCCCGGCAGACCGACTCTGGAAACACCATATATTTT	CASSPRQTDSGNTIYF
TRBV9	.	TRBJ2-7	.	TGTGCCAGCAGCGTAGCCGACAGCACCTACGAGCAGTACTTC	CASSVADSTYEQYF
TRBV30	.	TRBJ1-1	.	TGTGCCTGGAGCGAGGGTACGTTCGGGAACACTGAAGCTTTCTTT	CAWSEGTFGNTEAFF
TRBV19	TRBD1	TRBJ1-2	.	TGTGCCAGTAGTAACAGGGGGCGAAGAGGCTACACCTTC	CASSNRGRRGYTF
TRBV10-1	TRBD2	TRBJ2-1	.	TGCGCCAGCAGTGATTCCAGCGGGAGGGTTAATGAGCAGTTCTTC	CASSDSSGRVNEQFF
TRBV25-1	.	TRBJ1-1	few	TGTGCCAGCTCTATGGGGGCCTCGTTAAGTGAAGCTTTCTTT	CASSMGASLSEAFF
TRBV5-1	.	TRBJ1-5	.	TGCGCCAGCAGCTTGGGGGGTGTTCTTCAGCCCCAGCATTTT	CASSLGGVLQPQHF
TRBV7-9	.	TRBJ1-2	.	TGTGCCAGCAGCTCGCGGGGACGGGGACATACTAACTATGGCTACACCTTC	CASSSRGRGHTNYGYTF
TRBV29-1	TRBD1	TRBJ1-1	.	TGCAGCGCTTTCCGGGACAGGAGGAGGGGAGCTATGAACACTGAAGCTTTCTTT	CSAFRDRRRGAMNTEAFF
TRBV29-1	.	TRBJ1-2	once	TGCAGCGTCCCGGAAAGGGATGACTATGGCTACACCTTC	CSVPERDDYGYTF
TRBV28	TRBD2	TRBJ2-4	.	TGTGCCAGCAGTCTCCCCCGGCGGGGGTTAGCCAAAAACATTCAGTACTTC	CASSLPRRGLAKNIQYF
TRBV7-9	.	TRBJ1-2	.	TGTGCCAGCAGCTTACGTGGAGTCGACTATGGCTACACCTTC	CASSLRGVDYGYTF